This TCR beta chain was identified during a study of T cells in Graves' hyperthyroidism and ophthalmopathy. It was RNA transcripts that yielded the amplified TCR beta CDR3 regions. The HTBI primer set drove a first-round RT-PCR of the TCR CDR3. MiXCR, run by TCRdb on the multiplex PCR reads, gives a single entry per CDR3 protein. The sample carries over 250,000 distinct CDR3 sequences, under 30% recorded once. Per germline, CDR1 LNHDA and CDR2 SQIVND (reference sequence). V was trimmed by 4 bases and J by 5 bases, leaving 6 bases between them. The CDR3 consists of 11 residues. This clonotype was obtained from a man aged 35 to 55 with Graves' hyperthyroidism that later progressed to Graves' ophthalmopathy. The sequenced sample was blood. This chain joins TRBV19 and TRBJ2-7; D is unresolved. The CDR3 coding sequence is TGTGCCAGTAGTACCCCGGACGAGCAGTACTTC. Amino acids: CASSTPDEQYF.